What follows are 30 T cell receptor beta chains derived from one specimen sequenced in a study of identical twins. TCRdb used MiXCR to reprocess the 5' RACE reads, holding one entry per CDR3 protein. The sample contains just over 450,000 distinct CDR3 sequences, around 14% of which appear only once. The same data also went into a second study, on yellow fever vaccine responses in identical twins.

The sequencing input was CD4+ T cells sorted from blood. These receptor sequences come from a woman between 18 and 30 years old in good health.

This chain links TRBV18 with TRBJ2-5; 11 nucleotides align to TRBD2. The germline CDR1 and CDR2 sequences are KGHSH and LQKENI. The junction had 7 bases not matched to a gene; V was cut back by 3 bases and J by 1 base. This CDR3 is built from 17 residues. The CDR3 loop reads CASSPKLAGASQETQYF. The DNA of the CDR3 is TGTGCCAGCTCACCGAAACTAGCGGGAGCGTCCCAAGAGACCCAGTACTTC.

The genes are TRBV5-5 and TRBJ2-7; 9 nucleotides line up with TRBD2. The CDR3 sequence is 16 residues long. V lost 4 bases to trimming and J lost 3 bases; unmatched junction nucleotides: 11. The germline V gene encodes CDR1 SGHKS and CDR2 YYEKEE (reference sequence). The CDR3 nucleotides read TGTGCCAGCAGCCTCGGATTAGCGGGAGACTACTACGAGCAGTACTTC. This codes for CASSLGLAGDYYEQYF.

This clonotype was observed a few times. The rearrangement links TRBV7-9 to TRBJ2-5; TRBD1 matches 9 bases. The V gene's germline CDR1 is SEHNR and CDR2 FQNEAQ (reference sequence). V was clipped by 10 bases and J by 5 bases; unmatched bases: 11. The CDR3 has 14 residues. The CDR3 DNA is TGTGCCACGGAGTTGGGACAGGGATGGGAGACCCAGTACTTC. Translating it yields CATELGQGWETQYF.

This clonotype was detected only a few times. The chain combines TRBV30 with TRBJ2-2; D tentatively fits TRBD1 or TRBD2 (5 bases each). Between the trimmed V and J ends, which lost 0 bases and 4 bases, there was a span of 15 bases. The CDR3 covers 16 residues. Germline V gene sequence: CDR1 GTSNPN, CDR2 SVGIG (reference sequence). DNA for the CDR3: TGTGCCTGGAGTGTGAACAGGCTCGAGGGCACCGGGGAGCTGTTTTTT. Residues: CAWSVNRLEGTGELFF.

This clonotype was seen many times. J is TRBJ2-1 and V is TRBV13; 10 bases map to TRBD2. The CDR3 contains 15 residues. Germline values: CDR1 PRHDT, CDR2 FYEKMQ (reference sequence). The V segment lost 4 bases and the J segment 5 bases; nucleotides outside the gene matches: 5. The CDR3 DNA reads TGTGCCAGCAGCTCTCTAGCGGGAGTACACAATGAGCAGTTCTTC. Its protein product is CASSSLAGVHNEQFF.

Ten or more counts support this clonotype. The chain recombines TRBV20-1 with TRBJ2-7, with D uncertain. With 3 bases removed from V and 6 bases from J, the gap between germline ends came to 9 bases. CDR3 length: 11 residues. Germline lookup yields CDR1 DFQATT and CDR2 SNEGSKA (reference sequence). For the CDR3, the DNA is TGCAGTGCTAGCCAAGTGAGCGAGCAGTACTTC. It yields the protein CSASQVSEQYF.

This clonotype has just a few counts. The rearrangement links TRBV12-3 or TRBV12-4 to TRBJ1-1; TRBD1 matches at 9 bases. The V and J ends lost 6 bases and 5 bases, in that order; junction bases with no gene match: 10. This CDR3 spans 15 amino acids. The CDR3 sequence: CASRKGGQGRTEAFF. DNA of the CDR3: TGTGCCAGCAGAAAAGGAGGACAGGGGAGGACTGAAGCTTTCTTT.

This chain links TRBV6-5 with TRBJ2-2, with D maybe TRBD1 (6 bases). The CDR3 sequence is 15 residues long. V was clipped by 1 base and J by 4 bases, with 10 bases between them. Germline assignment: CDR1 MNHEY and CDR2 SVGAGI. The DNA of the CDR3 is TGTGCCAGCAGTTACTTGGGGGCGGGCACCGGGGAGCTGTTTTTT. Protein product: CASSYLGAGTGELFF.

This clonotype was detected only a few times. V usage is TRBV6-1 and J usage is TRBJ2-5, with TRBD2 matching over 7 bases. CDR3 length equals 15 residues. The trim removed 5 bases at V and 2 bases at J, leaving 8 bases unmatched. Germline V gives CDR1 MNHNS, CDR2 SASEGT. CDR3 region: CASSRTRVEQETQYF. The DNA for the CDR3 is TGTGCCAGCAGTCGGACTAGAGTAGAACAAGAGACCCAGTACTTC.

This clonotype has more than one count but fewer than ten. The rearrangement joins TRBV15 to TRBJ2-7; TRBD1 agrees at 9 bases. Germline values: CDR1 LNHNV, CDR2 YYDKDF (reference sequence). The CDR3 consists of 15 residues. The V and J ends lost 4 bases and 3 bases, in that order; junction bases with no gene match: 7. DNA of the CDR3: TGTGCCACCAGCAACCCGGGGGACAGGGACTACGAGCAGTACTTC. It specifies CATSNPGDRDYEQYF. The full variable domain, in which reference TRBV15 and TRBJ2-7 provide the parts outside the CDR3, is DAMVIQNPRYQVTQFGKPVTLSCSQTLNHNVMYWYQQKSSQAPKLLFHYYDKDFNNEADTPDNFQSRRPNTSFCFLDIRSPGLGDTAMYLCATSNPGDRDYEQYFGPGTRLTVT.

The chain couples TRBV5-5 to TRBJ1-2; D gene ambiguous. This CDR3 has 14 amino acids. Germline CDR1 and CDR2: SGHKS and YYEKEE (reference sequence). The germline V and J ends were trimmed by 4 bases and 0 bases, with 10 bases remaining between them. The CDR3 spells CASSRKPPNYGYTF. DNA of the CDR3: TGTGCCAGCAGCCGTAAACCTCCTAACTATGGCTACACCTTC.

Here the CDR3 reads CSVKKDRGWTEAFF. CDR3 nucleotide sequence: TGCAGCGTTAAAAAGGACAGGGGATGGACTGAAGCTTTCTTT. The chain is built from TRBV29-1 and TRBJ1-1; TRBD1 agrees at 9 bases. The germline gives CDR1 SQVTM, CDR2 ANQGSEA. CDR3 length equals 14 residues. The junction had 9 bases not matched to a gene; V was cut back by 5 bases and J by 5 bases.

This clonotype was seen more than once but under ten times. The genes are TRBV12-3 or TRBV12-4 and TRBJ2-1; D is perhaps TRBD1 or TRBD2 (5 bases each). Trimming stripped 2 bases from V and 6 bases from J, with 8 bases between. This CDR3 comprises 13 residues. Written as DNA, the CDR3 is TGTGCCAGCAGTTTAATGGGGACCAATGAGCAGTTCTTC. It yields the protein CASSLMGTNEQFF.

This clonotype was detected a few times. This chain connects TRBV10-3 to TRBJ1-6, with D perhaps matching TRBD1 (6 bases). Germline CDR1 reads ENHRY; CDR2 reads SYGVKD. Trimming shortened V by 9 bases and J by 10 bases, and 16 bases separated the two germline ends. The CDR3 totals 13 residues. The CDR3 region has the DNA TGTGCCATTCGGGAGGGGGTTGAATCACCCCTCCACTTT. It encodes CAIREGVESPLHF.

This clonotype was observed a few times. The chain couples TRBV2 to TRBJ2-1, with TRBD2 matching over 11 bases. Germline lookup yields CDR1 SNHLY and CDR2 FYNNEI. J gave up 2 bases and V 7 bases, and 4 bases lay outside the gene matches. The CDR3 is made up of 15 amino acids. The CDR3: CASKGTSGTYNEQFF. CDR3 coding DNA: TGTGCCAGCAAGGGGACTAGCGGTACCTACAATGAGCAGTTCTTC.

This clonotype showed up just a few times. The V and J genes are TRBV5-1 and TRBJ2-7; D is uncertain. Trimming stripped 0 bases from V and 2 bases from J, with 18 bases between. This CDR3 is built from 17 residues. Germline V lookup: CDR1 SGHRS, CDR2 YFSETQ. CDR3 DNA sequence: TGCGCCAGCAGCTTGGTTCCGTTTGGTGGGATCGCCTACGAGCAGTACTTC. This codes for CASSLVPFGGIAYEQYF.

The table lists this clonotype with many counts. The chain has TRBV11-2 and TRBJ2-2; a weak D match, TRBD2 (6 bases). The CDR3 has 15 amino acids. V was clipped by 5 bases and J by 1 base, with 11 bases between them. The germline CDR1 and CDR2 sequences are SGHAT and FQNNGV. The CDR3 DNA sequence: TGTGCCAGCAGCCCCCGGGACTTGAACACCGGGGAGCTGTTTTTT. This encodes CASSPRDLNTGELFF.

The chain recombines TRBV5-1 with TRBJ2-3; 7 bases align to TRBD1. CDR1 SGHRS and CDR2 YFSETQ come from the germline V gene. V trimming: 3 bases; J trimming: 4 bases; junction bases outside the gene matches: 5. This CDR3 is built from 14 residues. CDR3 sequence reads: CASSSGTAADTQYF. CDR3 coding DNA: TGCGCCAGCAGCTCCGGGACAGCAGCAGATACGCAGTATTTT.

CDR3 nucleotide sequence: TGTGCCAGCAGCCAAAATTCAGGGGATATTTGGGGCTACACCTTC. Translation gives CASSQNSGDIWGYTF. The chain combines TRBV4-2 with TRBJ1-2, with D tentatively TRBD1 (6 bases). The CDR3 has 15 residues. CDR1 and CDR2 (germline): LGHNA, YNFKEQ. V was clipped by 2 bases and J by 8 bases, with 18 bases between them.

CDR3 sequence: CASSQDAGLAGQETQYF. Here the CDR3 DNA reads TGTGCCAGCAGCCAAGATGCGGGACTAGCGGGGCAAGAGACCCAGTACTTC. The gene calls are TRBV4-2 and TRBJ2-5; 13 bases map to TRBD2. The J segment lost 2 bases and the V segment lost 0 bases, leaving 3 bases of the junction unmatched. Germline lookup yields CDR1 LGHNA and CDR2 YNFKEQ. The CDR3 spans 17 residues.

This CDR3 is CATSLGNQPQHF. CDR3 nucleotide sequence: TGTGCCACCAGTCTAGGTAATCAGCCCCAGCATTTT. This chain joins TRBV15 and TRBJ1-5; no definite D call. Germline-derived CDR1 and CDR2 are LNHNV and YYDKDF (reference sequence). The CDR3 spans 12 residues. V lost 6 bases to trimming and J lost 4 bases, with 7 bases between them.

This chain joins TRBV2 and TRBJ2-1; D is undetermined. Germline values: CDR1 SNHLY, CDR2 FYNNEI. V dropped 5 bases and J dropped 8 bases, with 10 bases sitting between them. The length of the CDR3 is 12 residues. The CDR3: CASSQQSDEQFF. In DNA, the CDR3 is TGTGCCAGCAGTCAGCAGTCGGATGAGCAGTTCTTC.

V and J are TRBV28 and TRBJ2-7; D is possibly TRBD1 (5 bases). V gave up 4 bases and J gave up 5 bases, with 18 bases separating them. The CDR3 is 15 residues long. Germline assignment: CDR1 MDHEN and CDR2 SYDVKM. CDR3 nucleotide sequence: TGTGCCAGCAGTTCCCCCGGTCAGGGTAGGGACGAGCAGTACTTC. Amino acid sequence: CASSSPGQGRDEQYF.

This clonotype was detected only a few times. V usage is TRBV5-6 and J usage is TRBJ2-2; 14 bases line up with TRBD2. CDR1 and CDR2 from the germline V gene are SGHDT and YYEEEE. J lost 8 bases, V lost 4 bases, and 7 bases had no gene match. CDR3 length: 16 residues. Written as DNA, the CDR3 is TGTGCCAGCAGCATGACTAGCGGGGGGGCTAAAGGGGAGCTGTTTTTT. Translation gives CASSMTSGGAKGELFF.

This clonotype was observed many times. The gene calls are TRBV29-1 and TRBJ1-2, with D possibly matching TRBD1 (6 bases). Trimming took 6 bases from V and 8 from J, leaving 19 bases between them. Germline CDR1 is SQVTM and CDR2 is ANQGSEA. This CDR3 spans 13 amino acids. Here the CDR3 reads CSVDGGAGSGYTF. DNA for the CDR3: TGCAGCGTAGATGGGGGGGCAGGAAGCGGCTACACCTTC.

This chain links TRBV2 with TRBJ2-1; perhaps TRBD2 as D (6 bases). From germline, CDR1 is SNHLY and CDR2 FYNNEI. The CDR3 has 15 amino acids. V gave up 7 bases and J gave up 7 bases, with 20 bases separating them. The CDR3 here is CASNYDGGGGNEQFF. The CDR3 DNA follows: TGTGCCAGCAATTACGACGGGGGTGGGGGGAATGAGCAGTTCTTC.

This clonotype was detected only a few times. The chain carries TRBV4-2 and TRBJ1-1; D remains ambiguous. V was shortened by 4 bases and J by 3 bases, with 15 bases between the two germline ends. CDR3 length: 15 amino acids. The V gene's germline CDR1 is LGHNA and CDR2 YNFKEQ. Written as DNA, the CDR3 is TGTGCCAGCAGCCGTAAGAGCGGGGAGTACACTGAAGCTTTCTTT. Translation: CASSRKSGEYTEAFF.

This clonotype was observed a few times. The junction and the germline gene differ at one end; a read error may be behind it. The V and J genes are TRBV29-1 and TRBJ2-5; D gene ambiguous. The CDR3 consists of 12 residues. Germline lookup yields CDR1 SQVTM and CDR2 ANQGSEA. Written as DNA, the CDR3 is TGCAGCGTTATAGTACACCAGGAGACCCAGTACTTC. Its translation is CSVIVHQETQYF.

This clonotype was detected only a few times. The chain links TRBV5-1 to TRBJ2-7; D gene unclear. The CDR3 is 13 residues long. The V and J ends lost 0 bases and 3 bases respectively, with 7 bases between them. Germline-derived CDR1 and CDR2 are SGHRS and YFSETQ. The CDR3 is CASSLVSVYEQYF. CDR3 coding DNA: TGCGCCAGCAGCTTGGTAAGCGTCTACGAGCAGTACTTC.

The chain couples TRBV6-5 to TRBJ2-7; D is uncertain. Trimming took 2 bases from V and 5 from J, leaving 13 bases between them. The CDR3 runs to 14 residues. The germline V gene encodes CDR1 MNHEY and CDR2 SVGAGI. The CDR3 region is CASSYAGIPHEQYF. In DNA form, the CDR3 reads TGTGCCAGCAGTTACGCTGGGATCCCCCACGAGCAGTACTTC.